The rows below give T cell receptor beta chains drawn from one sample of a study of beta chain features in type 1 diabetes. Only in-frame clones appear in the TCRdb table, and some are missing; sequencing was by immunoSEQ multiplex PCR. Of about 700,000 clones detected, about an eighth appear once; the ten largest clones hold 0.022%. Sequencing was performed on naive CD4+ T cells from blood. The source is a man aged 18 to 30 with type 1 diabetes. The CDR3 runs from the conserved cysteine through the conserved F or W. The D gene is left open where the match is weak. Not all rows give a size; the values are once, few, many and, for expanded clones, a class.

j_gene: TRBJ2-1
d_gene: TRBD1
abundance: .
v_gene: TRBV7-3
CDR3aa: CASARTGSSYNEQFF
CDR3nt: TGTGCCAGCGCCCGGACAGGGAGCTCCTACAATGAGCAGTTCTTC

j_gene: TRBJ1-1
d_gene: .
abundance: few
v_gene: TRBV21-1
CDR3aa: CASSKVAPATEAFF
CDR3nt: TGTGCCAGCAGCAAAGTGGCCCCTGCTACTGAAGCTTTCTTT

j_gene: TRBJ1-2
d_gene: .
abundance: .
v_gene: TRBV30
CDR3aa: CAGEGDGYTF
CDR3nt: TGTGCCGGTGAGGGGGATGGCTACACCTTC

j_gene: TRBJ2-1
d_gene: .
abundance: few
v_gene: TRBV21-1
CDR3aa: CASDRDRGVASSYNEQFF
CDR3nt: TGTGCCAGCGACAGGGACAGGGGGGTGGCAAGCTCCTACAATGAGCAGTTCTTC

j_gene: TRBJ2-6
d_gene: TRBD1
abundance: few
v_gene: TRBV7-9
CDR3aa: CASSSEDRAGANVLTF
CDR3nt: TGTGCCAGCAGCTCAGAAGACAGGGCTGGGGCCAACGTCCTGACTTTC

j_gene: TRBJ2-3
d_gene: TRBD2
abundance: few
v_gene: TRBV30
CDR3aa: CAWSVALTSGVVRDTQYF
CDR3nt: TGTGCCTGGAGTGTAGCCCTTACTAGCGGGGTAGTCCGGGATACGCAGTATTTT

j_gene: TRBJ1-4
d_gene: .
abundance: .
v_gene: TRBV27
CDR3aa: CASSLSGELGPNEKLFF
CDR3nt: TGTGCCAGCAGTTTATCAGGGGAGCTGGGACCCAATGAAAAACTGTTTTTT

j_gene: TRBJ1-2
d_gene: .
abundance: .
v_gene: TRBV7-9
CDR3aa: CASSLDLNYGYTF
CDR3nt: TGTGCCAGCAGCTTAGATCTTAACTATGGCTACACCTTC

j_gene: TRBJ1-1
d_gene: TRBD1
abundance: .
v_gene: TRBV30
CDR3aa: CAWSQTGVGTEAFF
CDR3nt: TGTGCCTGGAGTCAGACAGGGGTTGGCACTGAAGCTTTCTTT

j_gene: TRBJ2-6
d_gene: TRBD2
abundance: few
v_gene: TRBV30
CDR3aa: CAWTGTSGPLGGANVLTF
CDR3nt: TGTGCCTGGACTGGGACTAGCGGGCCTCTGGGGGGGGCCAACGTCCTGACTTTC

j_gene: TRBJ1-5
d_gene: .
abundance: few
v_gene: TRBV19
CDR3aa: CASRIQAYSNQPQHF
CDR3nt: TGTGCCAGTAGGATACAGGCTTATAGCAATCAGCCCCAGCATTTT

j_gene: TRBJ1-1
d_gene: .
abundance: few
v_gene: TRBV19
CDR3aa: CASKGTEAFF
CDR3nt: TGTGCCAGTAAGGGCACTGAAGCTTTCTTT

j_gene: TRBJ2-3
d_gene: .
abundance: few
v_gene: TRBV30
CDR3aa: CAWSPSTDTQYF
CDR3nt: TGTGCCTGGAGTCCGAGCACAGATACGCAGTATTTT

j_gene: TRBJ1-2
d_gene: TRBD1
abundance: few
v_gene: TRBV6-5
CDR3aa: CASSQGANYGYTF
CDR3nt: TGTGCCAGCAGCCAGGGGGCTAACTATGGCTACACCTTC

j_gene: TRBJ1-2
d_gene: .
abundance: .
v_gene: TRBV10-3
CDR3aa: CAISESMMQGVIYGYTF
CDR3nt: TGTGCCATCAGTGAGTCGATGATGCAGGGAGTCATCTATGGCTACACCTTC

j_gene: TRBJ2-6
d_gene: .
abundance: few
v_gene: TRBV5-1
CDR3aa: CASSPAGGANVLTF
CDR3nt: TGCGCCAGCAGCCCGGCGGGTGGGGCCAACGTCCTGACTTTC

j_gene: TRBJ2-1
d_gene: .
abundance: few
v_gene: TRBV5-1
CDR3aa: CASSPGTQRDEQFF
CDR3nt: TGCGCCAGCAGCCCCGGGACTCAAAGGGATGAGCAGTTCTTC

j_gene: TRBJ1-1
d_gene: .
abundance: few
v_gene: TRBV25-1
CDR3aa: CASSDVGNLGTTEAFF
CDR3nt: TGTGCCAGCAGTGATGTCGGGAATCTGGGTACCACTGAAGCTTTCTTT

j_gene: TRBJ1-1
d_gene: .
abundance: few
v_gene: TRBV20-1
CDR3aa: CSAPSVEEAFF
CDR3nt: TGCAGTGCTCCATCGGTTGAGGAAGCTTTCTTT

j_gene: TRBJ2-1
d_gene: TRBD1
abundance: few
v_gene: TRBV6-5
CDR3aa: CASSYTLDRAYNEQFF
CDR3nt: TGTGCCAGCAGTTATACTCTGGACAGGGCGTACAATGAGCAGTTCTTC

j_gene: TRBJ2-1
d_gene: .
abundance: .
v_gene: TRBV7-9
CDR3aa: CASSAGTYHEQFF
CDR3nt: TGTGCCAGCAGCGCCGGGACCTACCATGAGCAGTTCTTC

j_gene: TRBJ1-6
d_gene: .
abundance: .
v_gene: TRBV30
CDR3aa: CAFLEGGTYNSPLHF
CDR3nt: TGTGCCTTCCTAGAAGGGGGGACCTATAATTCACCCCTCCACTTT

j_gene: TRBJ2-3
d_gene: .
abundance: few
v_gene: TRBV5-1
CDR3aa: CASSLGDGPSTDTQYF
CDR3nt: TGCGCCAGCAGCTTGGGGGACGGCCCAAGCACAGATACGCAGTATTTT

j_gene: TRBJ1-1
d_gene: .
abundance: .
v_gene: TRBV4-1
CDR3aa: CASSQVGLMNTEAFF
CDR3nt: TGCGCCAGCAGCCAAGTTGGACTTATGAACACTGAAGCTTTCTTT

j_gene: TRBJ1-2
d_gene: TRBD1
abundance: .
v_gene: TRBV19
CDR3aa: CASRIPTGTGASGYTF
CDR3nt: TGTGCCAGTAGGATTCCCACCGGGACAGGAGCCAGTGGCTACACCTTC

j_gene: TRBJ2-5
d_gene: .
abundance: few
v_gene: TRBV21-1
CDR3aa: CASSNDSQETQYF
CDR3nt: TGTGCCAGCAGCAACGACAGCCAAGAGACCCAGTACTTC

j_gene: TRBJ2-1
d_gene: .
abundance: many
v_gene: TRBV30
CDR3aa: CAQNQLGEQFF
CDR3nt: TGTGCCCAGAACCAACTTGGTGAGCAGTTCTTC

j_gene: TRBJ2-5
d_gene: .
abundance: .
v_gene: TRBV2
CDR3aa: CASNTDSSQETQYF
CDR3nt: TGTGCCAGCAACACGGACTCAAGCCAAGAGACCCAGTACTTC

j_gene: TRBJ1-4
d_gene: TRBD1
abundance: .
v_gene: TRBV6-5
CDR3aa: CASSYARQGEKLFF
CDR3nt: TGTGCCAGCAGTTACGCCCGACAGGGTGAAAAACTGTTTTTT

j_gene: TRBJ1-1
d_gene: .
abundance: .
v_gene: TRBV9
CDR3aa: CASSVGLRERDTEAFF
CDR3nt: TGTGCCAGCAGCGTAGGTCTCAGGGAACGGGACACTGAAGCTTTCTTT

j_gene: TRBJ2-7
d_gene: .
abundance: .
v_gene: TRBV9
CDR3aa: CASSVSGAHSSYEQYF
CDR3nt: TGTGCCAGCAGCGTATCCGGGGCCCATTCCTCCTACGAGCAGTACTTC

j_gene: TRBJ2-7
d_gene: TRBD1
abundance: .
v_gene: TRBV27
CDR3aa: CASSLGDRGYEQYF
CDR3nt: TGTGCCAGCAGTTTAGGGGACAGGGGGTACGAGCAGTACTTC

j_gene: TRBJ1-1
d_gene: .
abundance: .
v_gene: TRBV27
CDR3aa: CASSFGGPSEAFF
CDR3nt: TGTGCCAGCAGTTTCGGAGGACCTAGTGAAGCTTTCTTT

j_gene: TRBJ1-1
d_gene: .
abundance: .
v_gene: TRBV7-8
CDR3aa: CASSLNMGTEAFF
CDR3nt: TGTGCCAGCAGCCTCAACATGGGCACTGAAGCTTTCTTT

j_gene: TRBJ2-5
d_gene: .
abundance: few
v_gene: TRBV20-1
CDR3aa: CSAEGGETQYF
CDR3nt: TGCAGTGCTGAGGGGGGAGAGACCCAGTACTTC

j_gene: TRBJ2-5
d_gene: TRBD2
abundance: few
v_gene: TRBV10-3
CDR3aa: CAISEGLAGTYSRYF
CDR3nt: TGTGCCATCAGTGAGGGACTAGCGGGGACGTATAGCCGGTACTTC

j_gene: TRBJ2-3
d_gene: .
abundance: .
v_gene: TRBV4-1
CDR3aa: CASSRGYGGLTDTQYF
CDR3nt: TGCGCCAGCAGCCGAGGATACGGGGGCCTGACAGATACGCAGTATTTT

j_gene: TRBJ1-3
d_gene: .
abundance: few
v_gene: TRBV18
CDR3aa: CASSPETSSARPGNTIYF
CDR3nt: TGTGCCAGCTCACCAGAGACATCGTCAGCCCGACCTGGAAACACCATATATTTT

j_gene: TRBJ1-2
d_gene: .
abundance: few
v_gene: TRBV20-1
CDR3aa: CSVKRGYGYTF
CDR3nt: TGCAGCGTTAAGAGGGGCTATGGCTACACCTTC